The clone carrying this T cell receptor (beta chain) showed up just a few times. The data stem from a study of control samples from healthy donors and cancer patients. Here immunoSEQ multiplex PCR was the method, and the copy in TCRdb shows in-frame clones only, minus some. Among tens of thousands of clones, around nine tenths were seen once, and the ten largest hold around 6%. Trimming took 6 bases from V and 5 from J, leaving 17 bases between them. This CDR3 is 13 amino acids long. Germline V CDR1 and CDR2: SQVTM, ANQGSEA. The V and J genes are TRBV29-1 and TRBJ2-7; TRBD1 is a possible D gene (6 bases). Sample: blood. This TCR came from a woman aged 45-59 years in good health. The CDR3 sequence: CSVQGTQAHEQYF. DNA of the CDR3: TGCAGCGTCCAAGGGACACAGGCGCACGAGCAGTACTTC.